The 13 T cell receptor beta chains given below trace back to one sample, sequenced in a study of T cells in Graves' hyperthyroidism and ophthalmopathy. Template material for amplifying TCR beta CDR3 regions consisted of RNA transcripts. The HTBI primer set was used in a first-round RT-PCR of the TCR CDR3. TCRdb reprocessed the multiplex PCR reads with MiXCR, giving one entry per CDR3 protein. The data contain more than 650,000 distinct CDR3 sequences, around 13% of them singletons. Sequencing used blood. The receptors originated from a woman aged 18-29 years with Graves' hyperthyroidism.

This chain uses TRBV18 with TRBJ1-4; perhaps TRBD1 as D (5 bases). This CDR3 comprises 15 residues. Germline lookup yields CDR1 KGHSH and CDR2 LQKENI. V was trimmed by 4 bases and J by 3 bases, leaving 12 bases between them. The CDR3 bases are TGTGCCAGCTCACAAACGGGGGGAGCTAATGAAAAACTGTTTTTT. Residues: CASSQTGGANEKLFF.

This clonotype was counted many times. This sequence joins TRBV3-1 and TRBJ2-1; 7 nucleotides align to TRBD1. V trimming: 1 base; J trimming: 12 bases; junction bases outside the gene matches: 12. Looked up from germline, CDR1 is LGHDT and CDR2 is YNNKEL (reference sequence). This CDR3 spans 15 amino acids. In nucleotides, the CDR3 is TGTGCCAGCAGCCAAGGACTGGGACAGCGACAACGGCAGTTCTTC. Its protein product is CASSQGLGQRQRQFF.

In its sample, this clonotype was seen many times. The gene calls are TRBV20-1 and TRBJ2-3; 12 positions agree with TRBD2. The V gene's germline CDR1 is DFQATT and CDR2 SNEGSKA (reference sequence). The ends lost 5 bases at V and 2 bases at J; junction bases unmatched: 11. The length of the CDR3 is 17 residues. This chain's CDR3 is CSAERLAGAGVTDTQYF. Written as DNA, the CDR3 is TGCAGTGCTGAGCGACTAGCGGGAGCCGGAGTCACAGATACGCAGTATTTT.

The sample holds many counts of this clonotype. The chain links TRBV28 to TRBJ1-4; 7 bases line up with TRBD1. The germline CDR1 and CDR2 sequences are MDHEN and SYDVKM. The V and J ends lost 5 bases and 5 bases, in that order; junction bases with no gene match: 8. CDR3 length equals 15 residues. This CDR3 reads CASSLPGTANEKLFF. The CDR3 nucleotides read TGTGCCAGCAGTCTACCAGGGACAGCGAATGAAAAACTGTTTTTT.

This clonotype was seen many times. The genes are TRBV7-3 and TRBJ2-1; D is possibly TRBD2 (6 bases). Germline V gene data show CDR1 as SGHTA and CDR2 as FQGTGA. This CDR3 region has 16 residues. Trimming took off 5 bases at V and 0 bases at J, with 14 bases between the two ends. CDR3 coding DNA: TGTGCCAGCAGCCTCGCCTTCGGGAGCTCCTACAATGAGCAGTTCTTC. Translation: CASSLAFGSSYNEQFF.

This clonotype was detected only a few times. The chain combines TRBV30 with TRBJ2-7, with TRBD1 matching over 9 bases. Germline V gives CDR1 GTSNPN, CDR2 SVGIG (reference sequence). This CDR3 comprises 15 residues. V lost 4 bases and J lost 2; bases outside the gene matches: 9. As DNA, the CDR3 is TGTGCCTGGACCCAAGGGACAGGGAGGGCCTACGAGCAGTACTTC. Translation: CAWTQGTGRAYEQYF.

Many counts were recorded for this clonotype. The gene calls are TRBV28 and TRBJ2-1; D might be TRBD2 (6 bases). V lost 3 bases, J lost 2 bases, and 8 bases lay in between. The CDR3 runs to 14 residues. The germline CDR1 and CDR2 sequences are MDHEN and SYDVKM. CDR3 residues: CASSFTGAYNEQFF. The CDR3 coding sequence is TGTGCCAGCAGTTTTACGGGAGCCTACAATGAGCAGTTCTTC.

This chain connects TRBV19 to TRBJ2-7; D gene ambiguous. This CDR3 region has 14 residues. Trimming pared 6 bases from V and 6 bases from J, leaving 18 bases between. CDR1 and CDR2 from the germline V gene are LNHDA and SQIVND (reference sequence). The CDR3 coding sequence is TGTGCCAGTAGACCCTCGGCGCGTATTGGCGAGCAGTACTTC. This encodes CASRPSARIGEQYF.

CDR3 bases: TGCAGCGTTGGTTTACAGCGGTCTAATCAGCAGTACTTC. Translated, it gives CSVGLQRSNQQYF. The genes are TRBV29-1 and TRBJ2-7; weak D call: TRBD2 (5 bases). V was shortened by 4 bases and J by 8 bases, with 18 bases between the two germline ends. This CDR3 has 13 residues. Germline values: CDR1 SQVTM, CDR2 ANQGSEA.

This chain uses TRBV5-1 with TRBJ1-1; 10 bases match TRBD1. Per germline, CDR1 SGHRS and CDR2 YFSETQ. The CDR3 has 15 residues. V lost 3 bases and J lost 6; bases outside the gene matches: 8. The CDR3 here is CASSWATGGNAEAFF. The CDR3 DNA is TGCGCCAGCAGCTGGGCGACAGGGGGCAACGCTGAAGCTTTCTTT.

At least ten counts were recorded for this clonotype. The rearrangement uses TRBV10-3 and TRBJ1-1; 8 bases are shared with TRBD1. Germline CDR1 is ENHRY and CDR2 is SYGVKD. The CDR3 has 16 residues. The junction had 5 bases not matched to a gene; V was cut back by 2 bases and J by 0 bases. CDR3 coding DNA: TGTGCCATCAGTGAGACCTCAGGGGGCGTGAACACTGAAGCTTTCTTT. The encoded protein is CAISETSGGVNTEAFF.

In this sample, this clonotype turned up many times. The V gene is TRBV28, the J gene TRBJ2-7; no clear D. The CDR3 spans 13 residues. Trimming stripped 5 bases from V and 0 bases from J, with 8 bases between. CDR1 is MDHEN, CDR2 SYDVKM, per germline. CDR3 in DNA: TGTGCCAGCAGTGACTTACTCTCCTACGAGCAGTACTTC. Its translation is CASSDLLSYEQYF.

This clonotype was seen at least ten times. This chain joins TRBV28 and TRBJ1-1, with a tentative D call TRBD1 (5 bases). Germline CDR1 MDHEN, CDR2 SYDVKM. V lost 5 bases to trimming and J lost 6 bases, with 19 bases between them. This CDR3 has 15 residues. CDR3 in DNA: TGTGCCAGCAGTACCAACGAGGGGCTTGGTTCTGAAGCTTTCTTT. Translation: CASSTNEGLGSEAFF.